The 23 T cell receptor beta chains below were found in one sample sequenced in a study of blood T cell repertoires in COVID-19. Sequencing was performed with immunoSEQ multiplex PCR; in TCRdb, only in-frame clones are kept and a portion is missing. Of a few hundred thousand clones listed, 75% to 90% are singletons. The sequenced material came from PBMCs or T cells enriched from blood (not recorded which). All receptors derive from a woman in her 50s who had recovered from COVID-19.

The CDR3 DNA follows: TGTGCCAGCAGCAGGGGGGGGGACTCCTACGAGCAGTACTTC. It yields the protein CASSRGGDSYEQYF. The V call is TRBV5-4, the J call TRBJ2-7, with a tentative D call TRBD2 (7 bases). From germline, CDR1 is SGHNT and CDR2 YYREEE (reference sequence). This CDR3 comprises 14 residues. The V end lost 4 bases, the J end lost 0 bases, and 11 bases lay between the germline ends.

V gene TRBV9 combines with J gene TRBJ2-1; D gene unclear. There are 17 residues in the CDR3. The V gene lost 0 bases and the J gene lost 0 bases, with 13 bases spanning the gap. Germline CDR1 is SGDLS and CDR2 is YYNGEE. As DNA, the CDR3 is TGTGCCAGCAGCGTAGACCCCCCAGGATTCTCCTACAATGAGCAGTTCTTC. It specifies CASSVDPPGFSYNEQFF. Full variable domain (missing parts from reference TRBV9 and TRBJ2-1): DSGVTQTPKHLITATGQRVTLRCSPRSGDLSVYWYQQSLDQGLQFLIQYYNGEERAKGNILERFSAQQFPDLHSELNLSSLELGDSALYFCASSVDPPGFSYNEQFFGPGTRLTVL.

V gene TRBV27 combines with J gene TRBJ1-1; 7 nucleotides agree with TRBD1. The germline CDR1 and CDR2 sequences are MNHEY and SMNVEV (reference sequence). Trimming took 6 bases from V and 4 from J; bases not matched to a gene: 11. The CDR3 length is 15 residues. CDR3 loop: CASRMGQRRGTEAFF. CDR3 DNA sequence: TGTGCCAGCAGAATGGGACAGAGGAGGGGCACTGAAGCTTTCTTT.

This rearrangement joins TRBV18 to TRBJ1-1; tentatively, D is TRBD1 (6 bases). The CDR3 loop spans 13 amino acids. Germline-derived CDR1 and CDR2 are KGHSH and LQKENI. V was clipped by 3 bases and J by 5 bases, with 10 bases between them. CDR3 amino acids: CASSPGARTEAFF. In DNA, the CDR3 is TGTGCCAGCTCACCGGGGGCGCGGACTGAAGCTTTCTTT.

CDR3 amino acids: CASSEETGGHNEQFF. The CDR3 coding sequence is TGTGCCAGCAGTGAGGAGACAGGGGGCCACAATGAGCAGTTCTTC. The chain uses TRBV6-4 and TRBJ2-1; 10 bases are shared with TRBD1. The junction had 4 bases not matched to a gene; V was cut back by 3 bases and J by 5 bases. Per germline, CDR1 MRHNA and CDR2 SNTAGT. The CDR3 covers 15 residues.

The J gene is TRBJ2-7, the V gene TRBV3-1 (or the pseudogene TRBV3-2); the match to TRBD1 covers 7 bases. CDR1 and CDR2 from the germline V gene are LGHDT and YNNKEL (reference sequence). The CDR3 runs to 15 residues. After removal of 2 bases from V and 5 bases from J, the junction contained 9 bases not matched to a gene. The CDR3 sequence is CASSQLRQGPDEQYF. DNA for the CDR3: TGTGCCAGCAGCCAATTGAGACAGGGACCGGACGAGCAGTACTTC.

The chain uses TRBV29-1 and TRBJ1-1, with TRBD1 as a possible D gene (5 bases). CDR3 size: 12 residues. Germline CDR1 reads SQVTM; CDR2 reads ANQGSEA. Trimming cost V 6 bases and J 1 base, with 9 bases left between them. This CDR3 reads CSVITGNTEAFF. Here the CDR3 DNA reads TGCAGCGTAATAACAGGGAACACTGAAGCTTTCTTT.

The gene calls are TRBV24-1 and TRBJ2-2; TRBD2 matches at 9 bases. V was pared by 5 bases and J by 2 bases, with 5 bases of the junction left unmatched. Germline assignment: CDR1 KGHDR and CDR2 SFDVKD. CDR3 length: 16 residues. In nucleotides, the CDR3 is TGTGCCACCAGTGCGCTAGCGGGGCAAAACACCGGGGAGCTGTTTTTT. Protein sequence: CATSALAGQNTGELFF.

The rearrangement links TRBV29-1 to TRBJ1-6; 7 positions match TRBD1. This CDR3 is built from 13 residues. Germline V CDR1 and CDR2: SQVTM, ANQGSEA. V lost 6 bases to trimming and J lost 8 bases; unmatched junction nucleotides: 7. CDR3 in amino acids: CSVRGGWDSPLHF. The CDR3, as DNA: TGCAGCGTGAGAGGGGGCTGGGATTCACCCCTCCACTTT.

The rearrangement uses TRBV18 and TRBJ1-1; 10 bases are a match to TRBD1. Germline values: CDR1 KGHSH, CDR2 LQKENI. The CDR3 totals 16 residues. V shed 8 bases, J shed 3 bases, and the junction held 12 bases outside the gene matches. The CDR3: CASARQGAIGDTEAFF. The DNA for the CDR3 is TGTGCCAGCGCGAGACAGGGGGCGATCGGGGACACTGAAGCTTTCTTT. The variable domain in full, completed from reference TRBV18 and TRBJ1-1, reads NAGVMQNPRHLVRRRGQEARLRCSPMKGHSHVYWYRQLPEEGLKFMVYLQKENIIDESGMPKERFSAEFPKEGPSILRIQQVVRGDSAAYFCASARQGAIGDTEAFFGQGTRLTVV.

The CDR3 sequence: CASSIRDRAGETQYF. Here the CDR3 DNA reads TGTGCCAGCAGCATACGGGACAGGGCGGGGGAGACCCAGTACTTC. V is TRBV5-5 and J is TRBJ2-5; 9 bases map to TRBD1. With V trimmed by 4 bases and J by 5 bases, 9 bases remained unmatched. The CDR3 is made up of 15 amino acids. The germline CDR1 and CDR2 sequences are SGHKS and YYEKEE (reference sequence).

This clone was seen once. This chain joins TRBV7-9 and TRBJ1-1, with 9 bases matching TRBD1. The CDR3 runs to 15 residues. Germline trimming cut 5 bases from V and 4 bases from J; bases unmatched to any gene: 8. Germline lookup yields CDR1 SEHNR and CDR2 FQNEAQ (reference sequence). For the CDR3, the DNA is TGTGCCAGCAGCCCTCCCGGGACAGGGTCCACTGAAGCTTTCTTT. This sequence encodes CASSPPGTGSTEAFF.

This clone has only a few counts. CDR3 residues: CASSKQGAGNEQFF. The DNA of the CDR3 is TGTGCCAGCTCAAAACAGGGGGCGGGTAATGAGCAGTTCTTC. This chain uses TRBV18 with TRBJ2-1, with 9 nucleotides matching TRBD1. The CDR3 is 14 amino acids. The ends lost 5 bases at V and 7 bases at J; junction bases unmatched: 6. Germline values: CDR1 KGHSH, CDR2 LQKENI.

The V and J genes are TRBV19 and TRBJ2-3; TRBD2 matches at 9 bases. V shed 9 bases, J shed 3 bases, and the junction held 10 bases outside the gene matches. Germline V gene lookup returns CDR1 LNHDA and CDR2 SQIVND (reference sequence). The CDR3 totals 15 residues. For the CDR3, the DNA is TGTGCCAGCAGATTAGCGGGAGAGGTAACAGATACGCAGTATTTT. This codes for CASRLAGEVTDTQYF. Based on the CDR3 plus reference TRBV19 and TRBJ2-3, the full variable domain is DGGITQSPKYLFRKEGQNVTLSCEQNLNHDAMYWYRQDPGQGLRLIYYSQIVNDFQKGDIAEGYSVSREKKESFPLTVTSAQKNPTAFYLCASRLAGEVTDTQYFGPGTRLTVL.

The CDR3 loop is CAISESRITGNNNTEAFF. For the CDR3, the DNA is TGTGCCATCAGTGAGTCGAGAATAACAGGGAATAATAACACTGAAGCTTTCTTT. J is TRBJ1-1 and V is TRBV10-3; D is perhaps TRBD1 (6 bases). V lost 0 bases to trimming and J lost 2 bases, with 19 bases between them. In germline, CDR1 is ENHRY, CDR2 SYGVKD. This CDR3 region has 18 residues.

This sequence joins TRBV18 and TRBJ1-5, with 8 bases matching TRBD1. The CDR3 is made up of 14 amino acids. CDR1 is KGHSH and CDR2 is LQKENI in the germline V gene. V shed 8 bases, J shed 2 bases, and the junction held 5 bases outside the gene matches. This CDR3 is CASRGQVGNQPQHF. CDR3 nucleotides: TGTGCCAGCCGGGGACAGGTGGGCAATCAGCCCCAGCATTTT. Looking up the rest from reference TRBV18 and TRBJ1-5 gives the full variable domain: NAGVMQNPRHLVRRRGQEARLRCSPMKGHSHVYWYRQLPEEGLKFMVYLQKENIIDESGMPKERFSAEFPKEGPSILRIQQVVRGDSAAYFCASRGQVGNQPQHFGDGTRLSIL.

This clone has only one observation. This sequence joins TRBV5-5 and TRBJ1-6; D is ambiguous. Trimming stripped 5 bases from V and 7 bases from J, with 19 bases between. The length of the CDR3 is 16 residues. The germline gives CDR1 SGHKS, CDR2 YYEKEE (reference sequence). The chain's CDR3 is CASRLQAGRANSPLHF. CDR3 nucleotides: TGTGCCAGCAGACTCCAAGCGGGAAGGGCAAATTCACCCCTCCACTTT. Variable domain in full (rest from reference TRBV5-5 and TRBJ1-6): DAGVTQSPTHLIKTRGQQVTLRCSPISGHKSVSWYQQVLGQGPQFIFQYYEKEERGRGNFPDRFSARQFPNYSSELNVNALLLGDSALYLCASRLQAGRANSPLHFGNGTRLTVT.

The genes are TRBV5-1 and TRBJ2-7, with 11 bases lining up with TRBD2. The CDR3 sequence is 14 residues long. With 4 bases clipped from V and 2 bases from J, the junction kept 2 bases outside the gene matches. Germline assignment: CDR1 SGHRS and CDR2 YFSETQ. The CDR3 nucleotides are TGCGCCAGCAGCCAGGGACTAGCGGCCTACGAGCAGTACTTC. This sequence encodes CASSQGLAAYEQYF.

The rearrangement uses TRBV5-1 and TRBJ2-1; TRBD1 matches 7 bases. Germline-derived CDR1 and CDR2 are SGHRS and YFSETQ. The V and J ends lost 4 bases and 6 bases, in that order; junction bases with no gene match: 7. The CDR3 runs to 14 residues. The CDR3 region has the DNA TGCGCCAGCAGCATCGCACAGGGGACCAATGAGCAGTTCTTC. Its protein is CASSIAQGTNEQFF. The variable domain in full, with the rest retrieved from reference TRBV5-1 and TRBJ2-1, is KAGVTQTPRYLIKTRGQQVTLSCSPISGHRSVSWYQQTPGQGLQFLFEYFSETQRNKGNFPGRFSGRQFSNSRSEMNVSTLELGDSALYLCASSIAQGTNEQFFGPGTRLTVL.

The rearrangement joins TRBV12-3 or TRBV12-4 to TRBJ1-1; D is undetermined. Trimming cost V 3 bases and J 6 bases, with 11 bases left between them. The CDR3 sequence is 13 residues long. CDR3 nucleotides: TGTGCCAGCAGTTTGGGCAGGTTGGCTGAAGCTTTCTTT. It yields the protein CASSLGRLAEAFF.

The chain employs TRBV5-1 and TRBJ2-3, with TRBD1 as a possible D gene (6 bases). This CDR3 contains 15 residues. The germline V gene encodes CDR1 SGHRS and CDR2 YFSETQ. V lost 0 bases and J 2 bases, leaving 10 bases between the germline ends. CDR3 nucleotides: TGCGCCAGCAGCTTGGCCCGACAGGACACAGATACGCAGTATTTT. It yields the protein CASSLARQDTDTQYF.

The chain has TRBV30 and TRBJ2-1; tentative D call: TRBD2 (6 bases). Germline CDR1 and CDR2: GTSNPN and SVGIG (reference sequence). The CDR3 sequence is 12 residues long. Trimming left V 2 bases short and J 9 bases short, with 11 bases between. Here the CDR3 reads CAWSNRRAEQFF. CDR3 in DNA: TGTGCCTGGAGTAACCGGAGGGCTGAGCAGTTCTTC. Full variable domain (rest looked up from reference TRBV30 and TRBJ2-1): SQTIHQWPATLVQPVGSPLSLECTVEGTSNPNLYWYRQAAGRGLQLLFYSVGIGQISSEVPQNLSASRPQDRQFILSSKKLLLSDSGFYLCAWSNRRAEQFFGPGTRLTVL.

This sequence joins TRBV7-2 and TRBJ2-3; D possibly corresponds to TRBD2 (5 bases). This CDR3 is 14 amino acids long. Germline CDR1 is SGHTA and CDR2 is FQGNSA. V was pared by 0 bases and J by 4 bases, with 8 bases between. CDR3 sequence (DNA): TGTGCCAGCAGCTTAGCGCCGGGGTCAGATACGCAGTATTTT. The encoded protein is CASSLAPGSDTQYF. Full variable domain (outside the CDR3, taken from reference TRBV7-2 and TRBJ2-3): GAGVSQSPSNKVTEKGKDVELRCDPISGHTALYWYRQSLGQGLEFLIYFQGNSAPDKSGLPSDRFSAERTGGSVSTLTIQRTQQEDSAVYLCASSLAPGSDTQYFGPGTRLTVL.